This TCR beta chain emerged from a study of early T cells in non-severe SARS-CoV-2 infection. Trimming took off 1 base at V and 5 bases at J, with 11 bases between the two ends. The germline CDR1 and CDR2 sequences are DFQATT and SNEGSKA (reference sequence). This CDR3 is 13 amino acids long. Tagging with unique molecular identifiers was applied to individual cDNA molecules. TCRdb independently ran MiXCR on the 5' RACE reads; one entry per CDR3 protein. The top ten hold less than 1.5% of the sample, which has about 62,000 distinct CDR3 sequences, 8.5% to 9.5% seen once. Sequencing input: whole blood. This TCR derives from an adult who was a healthcare worker with PCR-confirmed SARS-CoV-2 infection or an uninfected control (not recorded which). The chain is built from TRBV20-1 and TRBJ1-2, with TRBD1 as a possible D gene (6 bases). Written as DNA, the CDR3 is TGCAGTGCTAGAGGGACAGACTTTTATGGCTACACCTTC. Its translation: CSARGTDFYGYTF.